A single sample gave rise to the 28 T cell receptor beta chains below, sequenced in a study of blood T cell repertoires in COVID-19. The assay was immunoSEQ multiplex PCR, and TCRdb's table has in-frame clones only and misses some. The table has about 210,000 clones, approximately 88% seen once; the top ten hold around a tenth. The specimen was PBMCs or T cells enriched from blood (not recorded which). The receptors come from a man aged 18 to 29 with acute COVID-19.

The chain combines TRBV7-2 with TRBJ2-7, with a weak D call TRBD1 (6 bases). Germline values: CDR1 SGHTA, CDR2 FQGNSA. The V end lost 1 base, the J end lost 2 bases, and 12 bases lay between the germline ends. The CDR3 is 15 residues long. CDR3 loop: CASSLGRGVTYEQYF. The CDR3 DNA is TGTGCCAGCAGCTTAGGCAGGGGCGTCACCTACGAGCAGTACTTC.

The chain joins TRBV7-3 to TRBJ2-3; tentative D call: TRBD1 (5 bases). V was pared by 4 bases and J by 4 bases, with 12 bases between. The V gene's germline CDR1 is SGHTA and CDR2 FQGTGA. This CDR3 comprises 14 residues. As DNA, the CDR3 is TGTGCCAGCAGCTCTCCAGGGAACGCAGATACGCAGTATTTT. It translates to CASSSPGNADTQYF.

This chain uses TRBV3-1 (or the pseudogene TRBV3-2) with TRBJ2-2; a weak D match, TRBD2 (6 bases). V dropped 3 bases and J dropped 4 bases, with 9 bases sitting between them. This CDR3 is 14 amino acids long. The germline V gene has CDR1 LGHDT and CDR2 YNNKEL (reference sequence). The CDR3 DNA reads TGTGCCAGCAGCCACCCAGCGGGCACCGGGGAGCTGTTTTTT. Translation gives CASSHPAGTGELFF.

This clone was seen a handful of times. The chain has TRBV7-9 and TRBJ1-6; D is unresolved. The length of the CDR3 is 14 residues. Germline CDR1 and CDR2: SEHNR and FQNEAQ (reference sequence). V lost 7 bases and J 5 bases, leaving 12 bases between the germline ends. The CDR3 here is CASMPLQNNSPLHF. The CDR3 DNA reads TGTGCCAGCATGCCTCTGCAGAATAATTCACCCCTCCACTTT. Supplemented by reference TRBV7-9 and TRBJ1-6, the full variable domain reads DTGVSQNPRHKITKRGQNVTFRCDPISEHNRLYWYRQTLGQGPEFLTYFQNEAQLEKSRLLSDRFSAERPKGSFSTLEIQRTEQGDSAMYLCASMPLQNNSPLHFGNGTRLTVT.

This chain connects TRBV7-2 to TRBJ2-7, with D perhaps TRBD2 (5 bases). V was cut by 1 base and J by 6 bases, with 19 bases left in between. CDR3 size: 16 residues. The germline V gene encodes CDR1 SGHTA and CDR2 FQGNSA. The CDR3 spells CASSLELVVGSAEQYF. CDR3 in DNA: TGTGCCAGCAGCTTAGAGTTAGTTGTAGGTAGCGCCGAGCAGTACTTC.

J is TRBJ2-5 and V is TRBV27; 7 positions match TRBD2. The trim removed 3 bases at V and 5 bases at J, leaving 0 bases unmatched. CDR3 length: 12 amino acids. Germline CDR1 is MNHEY and CDR2 is SMNVEV (reference sequence). The CDR3 here is CASSFGGETQYF. Written as DNA, the CDR3 is TGTGCCAGCAGTTTCGGGGGGGAGACCCAGTACTTC.

The rearrangement joins TRBV14 to TRBJ2-7; 8 nucleotides align to TRBD1. The V and J ends lost 1 base and 7 bases, in that order; junction bases with no gene match: 9. The CDR3 length is 15 residues. CDR1 SGHDN and CDR2 FVKESK come from the germline V gene. The CDR3 sequence: CASSQGWTGTQEQYF. Written as DNA, the CDR3 is TGTGCCAGCAGCCAAGGCTGGACAGGGACGCAAGAGCAGTACTTC.

The gene calls are TRBV24-1 and TRBJ2-3; the D gene is possibly TRBD1 (5 bases). The CDR3 loop spans 17 amino acids. Trimming took off 0 bases at V and 3 bases at J, with 15 bases between the two ends. Looked up from germline, CDR1 is KGHDR and CDR2 is SFDVKD. Written as DNA, the CDR3 is TGTGCCACCAGTGATTTGTGGGGTGGACAAACGACAGATACGCAGTATTTT. Translation gives CATSDLWGGQTTDTQYF.

The chain has TRBV24-1 and TRBJ2-3; unclear D gene. This CDR3 comprises 15 residues. V was shortened by 3 bases and J by 0 bases, with 9 bases between the two germline ends. From germline, CDR1 is KGHDR and CDR2 SFDVKD. CDR3 protein: CATSDRLESTDTQYF. DNA for the CDR3: TGTGCCACCAGTGATCGCCTAGAGAGCACAGATACGCAGTATTTT.

The V gene is TRBV2, the J gene TRBJ2-7, with a tentative D call TRBD1 (6 bases). The CDR3 has 15 amino acids. Germline V gives CDR1 SNHLY, CDR2 FYNNEI. V dropped 4 bases and J dropped 2 bases, with 15 bases sitting between them. For the CDR3, the DNA is TGTGCCAGCAGTGGGGTCGAGGGGGTCGCCTACGAGCAGTACTTC. The encoded protein is CASSGVEGVAYEQYF.

This clone has ten or more counts. V gene TRBV27 combines with J gene TRBJ1-2; a weak D match, TRBD1 (6 bases). This CDR3 has 13 amino acids. With 4 bases removed from V and 8 bases from J, the gap between germline ends came to 14 bases. Germline CDR1 reads MNHEY; CDR2 reads SMNVEV (reference sequence). CDR3 sequence (DNA): TGTGCCAGCAGTTCCTACAGGGTGGAGGGCTACACCTTC. The encoded protein is CASSSYRVEGYTF.

This clone showed up just once. The chain combines TRBV29-1 with TRBJ1-1, with a tentative D call TRBD1 (6 bases). V lost 6 bases and J 2 bases, leaving 13 bases between the germline ends. Germline V CDR1 and CDR2: SQVTM, ANQGSEA. CDR3 size: 13 residues. CDR3 in DNA: TGCAGCGTCGACAGGTCGGGTAACACTGAAGCTTTCTTT. As protein: CSVDRSGNTEAFF.

This clone was seen many times. The V gene is TRBV19, the J gene TRBJ2-7; maybe TRBD2 (6 bases). The ends were cut back, 5 bases at V and 9 bases at J, with 17 bases in the middle. This CDR3 comprises 13 residues. Germline V CDR1 and CDR2: LNHDA, SQIVND (reference sequence). As DNA, the CDR3 is TGTGCCAGTAGTGCCAGAAGCGGGTCAGGGCAGTACTTC. Residues: CASSARSGSGQYF.

J is TRBJ2-7 and V is TRBV21-1; the table assigns TRBD2, which was not confirmed against the DNA. TRBV21-1 is tagged as a pseudogene. This CDR3 is built from 20 residues. The CDR3 nucleotides are TGTGCCAGCAGCCAAGTTGGGGGGGGACTAGCGGGACTACCCTCCTACGAGCAGTACTTC. Translating it yields CASSQVGGGLAGLPSYEQYF.

This clone was counted once. V and J are TRBV5-5 and TRBJ2-7, with 9 bases fitting TRBD1. The CDR3 is 16 residues long. Germline V lookup: CDR1 SGHKS, CDR2 YYEKEE (reference sequence). The junction had 9 bases not matched to a gene; V was cut back by 1 base and J by 4 bases. For the CDR3, the DNA is TGTGCCAGCAGCTTGTGGGCGGGGACAGGGAGGTACGAGCAGTACTTC. Protein sequence: CASSLWAGTGRYEQYF.

The chain employs TRBV4-1 and TRBJ1-1; TRBD1 aligns across 8 bases. CDR1 is MGHRA, CDR2 YSYEKL, per germline. The V and J ends lost 6 bases and 3 bases, in that order; junction bases with no gene match: 3. This CDR3 region has 13 residues. CDR3 residues: CASSSGGYTEAFF. CDR3 DNA: TGCGCCAGCAGTTCAGGGGGCTACACTGAAGCTTTCTTT.

The gene calls are TRBV19 and TRBJ1-2, with TRBD1 identical over 9 bases. This CDR3 contains 17 residues. Germline values: CDR1 LNHDA, CDR2 SQIVND (reference sequence). V shed 6 bases and J 4 bases; nucleotides not matched to a gene: 15. CDR3 in DNA: TGTGCCAGTAGCCCGTCGGGGACAGGGCACTCCGGCTATGGCTACACCTTC. Translation: CASSPSGTGHSGYGYTF.

V is TRBV7-6 and J is TRBJ1-1, with D tentatively TRBD1 (5 bases). Looked up from germline, CDR1 is SGHVS and CDR2 is FNYEAQ. V shed 4 bases and J shed 1 base, with 7 bases lying between them. This CDR3 is built from 13 residues. The CDR3 region is CASSWGENTEAFF. In DNA form, the CDR3 reads TGTGCCAGCAGCTGGGGGGAGAACACTGAAGCTTTCTTT.

In this sample, this clone turned up once. CDR3 protein: CASRVLGNEKLFF. Written as DNA, the CDR3 is TGTGCCAGCCGGGTGTTGGGTAATGAAAAACTGTTTTTT. This sequence joins TRBV12-3 or TRBV12-4 and TRBJ1-4, with D unresolved. This CDR3 region has 13 residues. V was clipped by 8 bases and J by 4 bases, with 11 bases between them.

The chain uses TRBV30 and TRBJ2-3; 12 bases align to TRBD2. Losses at the gene ends were 8 bases for V and 9 bases for J; bases not matched to a gene: 12. The CDR3 totals 14 residues. CDR1 is GTSNPN, CDR2 SVGIG, per germline (reference sequence). CDR3 coding DNA: TGTGCCCCCCCCCTAGCGGGAGGGCCATACACGCAGTATTTT. Protein: CAPPLAGGPYTQYF.

This clone was counted a single time. This chain connects TRBV18 to TRBJ1-1; no definite D call. CDR3 size: 13 residues. Looked up from germline, CDR1 is KGHSH and CDR2 is LQKENI. V was trimmed by 5 bases and J by 0 bases, leaving 7 bases between them. CDR3 coding DNA: TGTGCCAGCTCAAGTGACATGAACACTGAAGCTTTCTTT. It encodes CASSSDMNTEAFF.

The J gene is TRBJ2-3, the V gene TRBV28; D remains unclear. The V and J ends lost 1 base and 2 bases respectively, with 7 bases between them. This CDR3 contains 14 residues. Germline-derived CDR1 and CDR2 are MDHEN and SYDVKM. DNA for the CDR3: TGTGCCAGCAGTTTATTGGAGATCACAGATACGCAGTATTTT. Translation gives CASSLLEITDTQYF.

This sequence joins TRBV7-9 and TRBJ2-1; no clear D. The germline V and J ends were trimmed by 2 bases and 3 bases, with 11 bases remaining between them. CDR1 is SEHNR, CDR2 FQNEAQ, per germline (reference sequence). This CDR3 spans 15 amino acids. The CDR3 sequence is CASSLTEKLYNEQFF. CDR3 sequence (DNA): TGTGCCAGCAGCTTAACCGAGAAACTCTACAATGAGCAGTTCTTC.

The chain has TRBV12-3 or TRBV12-4 and TRBJ1-2; possible D gene TRBD1, 6 bases. Trimming removed 4 bases at V and 8 bases at J, with 14 bases between. The CDR3 is made up of 13 amino acids. The DNA of the CDR3 is TGTGCCAGCAGTTCCGACAGGATAGGAGGCTACACCTTC. Its protein product is CASSSDRIGGYTF.

The gene calls are TRBV6-6 and TRBJ2-1; possibly TRBD2 for D (6 bases). CDR1 and CDR2 (germline): MNHNY, SVGAGI (reference sequence). With 6 bases removed from V and 7 bases from J, the gap between germline ends came to 10 bases. The CDR3 sequence is 12 residues long. As DNA, the CDR3 is TGTGCCAGCAGCCAGAGCGGGAATGAGCAGTTCTTC. Amino acids: CASSQSGNEQFF.

The rearrangement uses TRBV9 and TRBJ1-1; D is possibly TRBD1 (5 bases). This CDR3 contains 13 residues. Germline loops: CDR1 SGDLS, CDR2 YYNGEE. The ends were cut back, 1 base at V and 4 bases at J, with 8 bases in the middle. This CDR3 reads CASSVSGSTEAFF. In DNA form, the CDR3 reads TGTGCCAGCAGCGTATCAGGGTCCACTGAAGCTTTCTTT.

CDR3 region: CASSLGGSATNEKLFF. Written as DNA, the CDR3 is TGCGCCAGCAGCTTGGGAGGATCAGCAACTAATGAAAAACTGTTTTTT. This chain uses TRBV5-1 with TRBJ1-4; D is uncertain. CDR1 and CDR2 from the germline V gene are SGHRS and YFSETQ. V dropped 0 bases and J dropped 0 bases, with 9 bases sitting between them. The CDR3 length is 16 residues.

V and J are TRBV28 and TRBJ1-1; D ambiguous. Germline V gives CDR1 MDHEN, CDR2 SYDVKM. There are 12 residues in the CDR3. The germline V and J ends were trimmed by 6 bases and 5 bases, with 10 bases remaining between them. The CDR3, as DNA: TGTGCCAGCAGATCAGCGGGAACTGAAGCTTTCTTT. Its protein product is CASRSAGTEAFF.